This T cell receptor beta chain comes out of a study of blood T cell repertoires in COVID-19. Overall study: The United States, Italy and Spain provided the acute and convalescent COVID-19 samples.

This clone was seen a single time. The repertoire was sequenced with immunoSEQ multiplex PCR; TCRdb's copy has only in-frame clones and lacks some. The sample shows about 350,000 clones, around 86% of them seen only once. Trimming cost V 0 bases and J 5 bases, with 16 bases left between them. This CDR3 has 16 amino acids. Germline lookup yields CDR1 MNHEY and CDR2 SMNVEV (reference sequence). Patients of the Seattle cohort, enrolled during active infection, were followed longitudinally. This chain joins TRBV27 and TRBJ1-1, with unresolved D. The sample comprised peripheral blood. This TCR was sampled from a woman aged 45 to 65 with COVID-19, enrolled during active disease. The chain's CDR3 is CASSLSLLNGGTEAFF. The CDR3 region has the DNA TGTGCCAGCAGTTTATCGCTATTGAATGGAGGTACTGAAGCTTTCTTT.